This T cell receptor beta chain was retrieved from a study of long-term antiretroviral therapy in people with HIV. Findings and limits, study-wide: Post-ART samples showed increased diversity that remained below transplant donor control levels. Spans of CDR3 length were tighter for HIV repertoires than for controls. Documentation of ART adherence, viral resistance or therapy changes was absent.

It was version v3.0 of the immunoSEQ assay that was run at survey level. This table comes from immunoSEQ multiplex PCR, and its TCRdb copy is limited to in-frame clones, with some not included. The sample gives about 24,000 clones, roughly 80% of which show up once; roughly a quarter is in the top ten. With respect to this clone: Antigen: not known.

V was cut by 6 bases and J by 5 bases, with 10 bases left in between. CDR1 and CDR2 from the germline V gene are LNHDA and SQIVND (reference sequence). This CDR3 comprises 13 residues. This sample comprised unsorted PBMCs, obtained 0.4 years after starting antiretroviral therapy. The V and J genes are TRBV19 and TRBJ2-2; a weak D match, TRBD1 (6 bases). The clonotype was recovered from a man in his forties or fifties with HIV. The CDR3: CASSLTGTGELFF. The CDR3 DNA follows: TGTGCCAGTAGCCTCACAGGGACCGGGGAGCTGTTTTTT. Full variable domain (outside the CDR3, taken from reference TRBV19 and TRBJ2-2): DGGITQSPKYLFRKEGQNVTLSCEQNLNHDAMYWYRQDPGQGLRLIYYSQIVNDFQKGDIAEGYSVSREKKESFPLTVTSAQKNPTAFYLCASSLTGTGELFFGEGSRLTVL.